This T cell receptor beta chain was identified in a study of technical replicates of blood from a handful of donors. Only in-frame clones appear in the TCRdb table, and some are missing; sequencing was by immunoSEQ multiplex PCR. The repertoire holds 70,000 to 85,000 clones, with approximately 97% as singletons. Material: T cells isolated from PBMCs. This TCR came from a human donor in good health.

This CDR3 reads CAISESGYSNQPQHF. The CDR3 bases are TGTGCCATCAGTGAGTCCGGGTATAGCAATCAGCCCCAGCATTTT. The V gene is TRBV10-3, the J gene TRBJ1-5; D remains ambiguous. Trimming left V 0 bases short and J 0 bases short, with 6 bases between. The CDR3 sequence is 15 residues long. The germline gives CDR1 ENHRY, CDR2 SYGVKD.